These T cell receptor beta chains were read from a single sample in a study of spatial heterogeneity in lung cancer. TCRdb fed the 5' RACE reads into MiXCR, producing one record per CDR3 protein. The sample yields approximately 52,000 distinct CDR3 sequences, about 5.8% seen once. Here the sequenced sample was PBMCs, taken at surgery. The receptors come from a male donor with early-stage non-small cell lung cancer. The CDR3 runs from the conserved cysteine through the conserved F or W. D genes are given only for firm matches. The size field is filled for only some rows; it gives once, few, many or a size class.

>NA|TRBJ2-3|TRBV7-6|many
CASSSRDGRPSLYF
TGTGCCAGCAGCTCCCGGGACGGACGACCTAGCTTGTATTTT
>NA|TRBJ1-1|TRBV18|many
CASSALGLPVTEAFF
TGTGCCAGCTCAGCGTTAGGGTTACCGGTCACTGAAGCTTTCTTT
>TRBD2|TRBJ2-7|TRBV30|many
CAWNREGRDEQYF
TGTGCCTGGAATCGGGAGGGCCGCGACGAGCAGTACTTC
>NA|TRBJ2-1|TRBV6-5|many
CASSPDRYYNEQFF
TGTGCCAGCAGTCCAGACAGATACTACAATGAGCAGTTCTTC
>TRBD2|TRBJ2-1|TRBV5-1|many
CASSEDIASGLYNEQFF
TGCGCCAGCAGCGAGGATATAGCTAGCGGGCTCTACAATGAGCAGTTCTTC
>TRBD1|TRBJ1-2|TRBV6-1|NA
CASSPRQGRGANYGYTF
TGTGCCAGCAGTCCCCGACAGGGAAGGGGAGCTAACTATGGCTACACCTTC
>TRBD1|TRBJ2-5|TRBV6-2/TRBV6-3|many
CASNPRGQGETQYF
TGTGCCAGCAACCCCAGGGGGCAAGGAGAGACCCAGTACTTC
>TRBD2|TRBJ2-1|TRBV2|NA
CASSSGTSGNEQFF
TGTGCCAGCAGTTCCGGGACTAGCGGCAATGAGCAGTTCTTC
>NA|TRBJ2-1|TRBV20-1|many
CSAKFLLALRGEQFF
TGCAGTGCTAAGTTCCTTCTAGCCCTAAGAGGTGAGCAGTTCTTC
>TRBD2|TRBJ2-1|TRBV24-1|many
CATSLPSGGKFF
TGTGCCACCAGCCTCCCTAGCGGGGGAAAGTTCTTC
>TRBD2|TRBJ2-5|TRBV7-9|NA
CASSTSDASGQETQYF
TGTGCCAGCAGCACTAGCGACGCTAGCGGGCAAGAGACCCAGTACTTC
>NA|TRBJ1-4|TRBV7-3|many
CASSQGSNEKLFF
TGTGCCAGCAGCCAGGGATCTAATGAAAAACTGTTTTTT